The sequence of this TCR beta chain was determined in a study of blood T cell repertoires in COVID-19. About the study: The study drew acute and convalescent COVID-19 samples from the United States, Italy and Spain. T cells, B-cell-depleted T cells, or PBMCs supplied cDNA or gDNA.

Authors' data handling: Using reference gene primer amplification, nucleated cell counts were estimated. This table comes from immunoSEQ multiplex PCR, and its TCRdb copy is limited to in-frame clones, with some not included. Clone size and V and J calls were adopted from that table, with D and trimming inferred from the DNA. This sample has around 130,000 clones, with 84% found just once. The germline gives CDR1 LGHDT, CDR2 YNNKEL (reference sequence). Trimming removed 2 bases from V and 5 bases from J; junction bases left unmatched: 5. This CDR3 has 15 amino acids. This clonotype was obtained from a woman of 80 years or more with acute or convalescent COVID-19. Sequenced sample: peripheral blood. V is TRBV3-1 (or the pseudogene TRBV3-2) and J is TRBJ2-3, with TRBD2 matching over 9 bases. DNA of the CDR3: TGTGCCAGCAGCCAAACCCAGACTAGCGGAGATACGCAGTATTTT. It codes for CASSQTQTSGDTQYF.